This TCR beta chain was obtained from a study of T cell changes during pregnancy in multiple sclerosis. The V end was cut by 1 base, the J end by 8 bases, with 15 bases between. The CDR3 loop spans 15 amino acids. Germline values: CDR1 SGHRS, CDR2 YFSETQ. The table came from immunoSEQ multiplex PCR; TCRdb's copy has only in-frame clones and leaves some out. The repertoire includes around 69,000 clones, around 94% of them detected once, and 1% to 1.5% sits in the top ten. This chain links TRBV5-1 with TRBJ2-2; D may be TRBD1 (5 bases). This material consisted of peripheral blood, taken in the third trimester of pregnancy. This TCR derives from a female donor with multiple sclerosis, enrolled in a pregnancy study. CDR3 amino acids: CASSLNRQTTGELFF. CDR3 DNA: TGCGCCAGCAGCTTGAACCGACAGACAACGGGGGAGCTGTTTTTT.